These T cell receptor beta chains were read from a single sample in a study of T cell responses to AZD1222 COVID-19 vaccine. TCRdb keeps only in-frame clones here, not all; method: immunoSEQ multiplex PCR. Of 90,000 to 150,000 clones in the sample, 80% to 90% were seen once. The material sequenced was peripheral blood, taken on day 0 of AZD1222 vaccination. These receptors were obtained from an adult in good health. CDR3s include the opening cysteine and the closing phenylalanine or tryptophan. A D gene is named only where the DNA matches it firmly. Clone size appears in some rows only: once, few, many, or a class for an expanded clone.

size: -
J: TRBJ2-7
D: TRBD2
V: TRBV9
CDR3: CASSPHGLAGPWEQYF
DNA: TGTGCCAGCAGCCCCCACGGACTAGCGGGACCGTGGGAGCAGTACTTC

size: -
J: TRBJ1-3
D: -
V: TRBV5-1
CDR3: CASRGQPSGNTIYF
DNA: TGCGCCAGCAGGGGGCAGCCCTCTGGAAACACCATATATTTT

size: -
J: TRBJ1-5
D: TRBD1
V: TRBV28
CDR3: CASSFTGGRQPQHF
DNA: TGTGCCAGCAGCTTCACAGGGGGCCGTCAGCCCCAGCATTTT

size: -
J: TRBJ1-3
D: -
V: TRBV4-2
CDR3: CASSPEPRVYSGNTIYF
DNA: TGTGCCAGCAGCCCCGAACCCAGGGTATACTCTGGAAACACCATATATTTT

size: -
J: TRBJ1-1
D: -
V: TRBV6-5
CDR3: CASSYSGSIGTEAFF
DNA: TGTGCCAGCAGTTACTCGGGTTCGATTGGCACTGAAGCTTTCTTT

size: -
J: TRBJ2-7
D: -
V: TRBV7-2
CDR3: CASSSSREQYF
DNA: TGTGCCAGCAGCTCATCCCGGGAGCAGTACTTC

size: -
J: TRBJ1-5
D: -
V: TRBV24-1
CDR3: CATSDLQGGPQHF
DNA: TGTGCCACCAGTGATCTACAGGGAGGACCCCAGCATTTT

size: -
J: TRBJ2-5
D: -
V: TRBV3-1/TRBV3-2
CDR3: CASRDSLQETQYF
DNA: TGTGCCAGCAGGGACAGTCTCCAAGAGACCCAGTACTTC

size: once
J: TRBJ2-7
D: -
V: TRBV30
CDR3: CAWKRGWSAYEQYF
DNA: TGTGCCTGGAAACGAGGATGGTCGGCCTACGAGCAGTACTTC

size: few
J: TRBJ2-7
D: TRBD2
V: TRBV10-1
CDR3: CAPPRLAGGPYEQYF
DNA: TGCGCCCCCCCGCGGCTAGCGGGAGGGCCCTACGAGCAGTACTTC

size: -
J: TRBJ2-1
D: TRBD2
V: TRBV7-2
CDR3: CASSSLSGGAGEQFF
DNA: TGTGCCAGCAGCTCCCTTAGCGGGGGGGCCGGAGAGCAGTTCTTC

size: -
J: TRBJ2-1
D: -
V: TRBV30
CDR3: CACCGVGYEQFF
DNA: TGTGCCTGTTGCGGCGTAGGGTATGAGCAGTTCTTC

size: -
J: TRBJ2-3
D: TRBD2
V: TRBV4-1
CDR3: CASSQDAGGSTDTQYF
DNA: TGCGCCAGCAGCCAAGATGCGGGGGGTAGCACAGATACGCAGTATTTT

size: few
J: TRBJ1-5
D: -
V: TRBV2
CDR3: CASSARTDNQPQHF
DNA: TGTGCCAGCAGTGCCCGGACAGATAATCAGCCCCAGCATTTT

size: -
J: TRBJ2-3
D: TRBD2
V: TRBV7-2
CDR3: CASSLVRLAGGVDTQYF
DNA: TGTGCCAGCAGCTTAGTACGACTAGCGGGAGGTGTGGATACGCAGTATTTT

size: -
J: TRBJ2-7
D: -
V: TRBV3-1/TRBV3-2
CDR3: CASSQGFLATYEQYF
DNA: TGTGCCAGCAGCCAAGGTTTCCTAGCGACCTACGAGCAGTACTTC

size: -
J: TRBJ2-4
D: -
V: TRBV5-6
CDR3: CASSLQVLLAKNIQYF
DNA: TGTGCCAGCAGCTTACAGGTTTTACTAGCCAAAAACATTCAGTACTTC

size: -
J: TRBJ2-2
D: -
V: TRBV7-9
CDR3: CASSFGLTNTGELFF
DNA: TGTGCCAGCAGCTTCGGACTCACGAACACCGGGGAGCTGTTTTTT

size: few
J: TRBJ1-6
D: -
V: TRBV28
CDR3: CASSPSRARTYNSPLHF
DNA: TGTGCCAGCAGTCCCTCGCGGGCGAGGACCTATAATTCACCCCTCCACTTT

size: once
J: TRBJ1-1
D: TRBD1
V: TRBV6-6
CDR3: CASSYDRVNTEAFF
DNA: TGTGCCAGCAGTTACGACAGGGTTAACACTGAAGCTTTCTTT

size: -
J: TRBJ2-7
D: TRBD1
V: TRBV29-1
CDR3: CSVEGQGAYEQYF
DNA: TGCAGCGTTGAGGGACAGGGGGCCTACGAGCAGTACTTC

size: -
J: TRBJ1-2
D: -
V: TRBV19
CDR3: CASSTLVTVNYGYTF
DNA: TGTGCCAGTAGTACCCTCGTGACGGTTAACTATGGCTACACCTTC

size: -
J: TRBJ2-7
D: -
V: TRBV5-6
CDR3: CASSLGTASSYEQYF
DNA: TGTGCCAGCAGCCTTGGGACCGCCAGCTCCTACGAGCAGTACTTC

size: -
J: TRBJ2-1
D: TRBD2
V: TRBV27
CDR3: CASSPKPGLASSYNEQFF
DNA: TGTGCCAGCAGTCCAAAACCGGGACTAGCATCCTCCTACAATGAGCAGTTCTTC

size: -
J: TRBJ1-1
D: TRBD1
V: TRBV6-1
CDR3: CASSRTGAEAFF
DNA: TGTGCCAGCAGCCGAACAGGGGCTGAAGCTTTCTTT

size: -
J: TRBJ1-6
D: -
V: TRBV3-1/TRBV3-2
CDR3: CASSQLPGACCLPLHF
DNA: TGTGCCAGCAGCCAACTCCCAGGGGCTTGTTGTTTACCCCTCCACTTT